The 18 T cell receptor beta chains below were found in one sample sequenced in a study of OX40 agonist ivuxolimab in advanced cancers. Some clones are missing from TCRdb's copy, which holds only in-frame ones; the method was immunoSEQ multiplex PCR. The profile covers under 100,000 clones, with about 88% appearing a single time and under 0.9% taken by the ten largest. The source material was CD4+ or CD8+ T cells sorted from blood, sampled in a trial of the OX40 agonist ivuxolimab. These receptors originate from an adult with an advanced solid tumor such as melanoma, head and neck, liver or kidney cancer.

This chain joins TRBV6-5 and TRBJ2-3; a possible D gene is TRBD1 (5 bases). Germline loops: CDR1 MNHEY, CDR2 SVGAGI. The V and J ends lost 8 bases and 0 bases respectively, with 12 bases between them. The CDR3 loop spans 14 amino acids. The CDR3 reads CASRQGLSTDTQYF. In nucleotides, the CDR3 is TGTGCCAGCCGCCAGGGATTGAGCACAGATACGCAGTATTTT.

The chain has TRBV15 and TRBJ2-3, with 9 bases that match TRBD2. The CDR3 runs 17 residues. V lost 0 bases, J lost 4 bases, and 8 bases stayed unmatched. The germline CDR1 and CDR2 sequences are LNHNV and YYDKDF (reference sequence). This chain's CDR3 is CATSRDMGAGGADTQYF. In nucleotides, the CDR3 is TGTGCCACCAGCAGAGATATGGGAGCGGGAGGCGCAGATACGCAGTATTTT.

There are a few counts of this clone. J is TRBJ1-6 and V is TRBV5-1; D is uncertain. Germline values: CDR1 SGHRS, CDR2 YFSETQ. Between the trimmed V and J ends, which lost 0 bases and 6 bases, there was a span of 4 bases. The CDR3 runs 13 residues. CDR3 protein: CASSLEVNSPLHF. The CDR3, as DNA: TGCGCCAGCAGCTTGGAAGTTAATTCACCCCTCCACTTT. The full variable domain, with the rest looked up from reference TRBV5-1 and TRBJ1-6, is KAGVTQTPRYLIKTRGQQVTLSCSPISGHRSVSWYQQTPGQGLQFLFEYFSETQRNKGNFPGRFSGRQFSNSRSEMNVSTLELGDSALYLCASSLEVNSPLHFGNGTRLTVT.

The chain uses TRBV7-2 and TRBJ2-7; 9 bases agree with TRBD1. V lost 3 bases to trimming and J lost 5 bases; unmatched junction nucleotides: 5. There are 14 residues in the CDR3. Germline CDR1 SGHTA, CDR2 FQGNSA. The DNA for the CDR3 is TGTGCCAGCAGCTTCAAGGGACAGGGCCACGAGCAGTACTTC. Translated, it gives CASSFKGQGHEQYF.

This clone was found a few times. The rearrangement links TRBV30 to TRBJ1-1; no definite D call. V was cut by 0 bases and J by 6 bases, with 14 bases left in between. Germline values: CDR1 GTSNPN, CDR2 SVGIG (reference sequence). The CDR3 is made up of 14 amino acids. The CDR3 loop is CAWSVHRQEAEAFF. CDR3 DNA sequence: TGTGCCTGGAGTGTACATCGGCAGGAGGCTGAAGCTTTCTTT.

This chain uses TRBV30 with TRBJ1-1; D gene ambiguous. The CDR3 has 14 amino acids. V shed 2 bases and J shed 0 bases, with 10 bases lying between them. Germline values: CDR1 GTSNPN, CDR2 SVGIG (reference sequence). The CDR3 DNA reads TGTGCCTGGAGTCGAGGACGTATGAACACTGAAGCTTTCTTT. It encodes CAWSRGRMNTEAFF.

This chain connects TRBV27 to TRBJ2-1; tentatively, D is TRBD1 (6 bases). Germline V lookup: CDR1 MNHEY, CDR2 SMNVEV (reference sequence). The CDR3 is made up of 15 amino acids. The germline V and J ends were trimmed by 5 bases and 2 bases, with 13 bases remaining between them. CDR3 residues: CASSRKTGAYNEQFF. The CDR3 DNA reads TGTGCCAGCAGTAGAAAGACAGGCGCCTACAATGAGCAGTTCTTC.

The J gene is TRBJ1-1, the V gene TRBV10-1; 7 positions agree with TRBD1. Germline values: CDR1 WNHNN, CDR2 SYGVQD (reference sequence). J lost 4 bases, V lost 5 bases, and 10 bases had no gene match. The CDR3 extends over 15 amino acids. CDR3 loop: CASSPDRAQGTEAFF. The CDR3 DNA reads TGCGCCAGCAGTCCCGACAGGGCCCAGGGCACTGAAGCTTTCTTT.

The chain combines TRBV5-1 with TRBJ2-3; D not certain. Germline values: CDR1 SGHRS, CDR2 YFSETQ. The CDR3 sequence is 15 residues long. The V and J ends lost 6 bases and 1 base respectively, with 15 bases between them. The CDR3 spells CASTVELLGTDTQYF. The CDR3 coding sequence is TGCGCCAGCACCGTCGAGCTCTTGGGCACAGATACGCAGTATTTT.

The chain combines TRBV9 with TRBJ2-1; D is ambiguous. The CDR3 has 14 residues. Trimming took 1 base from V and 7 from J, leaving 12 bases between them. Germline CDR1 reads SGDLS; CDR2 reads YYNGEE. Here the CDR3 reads CASSVRWESNEQFF. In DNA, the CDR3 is TGTGCCAGCAGCGTACGGTGGGAAAGTAATGAGCAGTTCTTC.

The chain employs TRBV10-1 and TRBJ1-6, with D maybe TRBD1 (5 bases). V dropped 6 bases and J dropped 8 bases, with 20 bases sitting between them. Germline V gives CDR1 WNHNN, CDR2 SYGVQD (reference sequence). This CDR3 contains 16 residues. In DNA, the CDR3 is TGCGCCAGCAGCGAACCTCGGACATCGGTCTATTCACCCCTCCACTTT. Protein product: CASSEPRTSVYSPLHF.

This chain's CDR3 is CASSRTGTSGRAFNEQFF. The CDR3 DNA follows: TGTGCCAGCAGCCGTACCGGGACTAGCGGGAGGGCGTTCAATGAGCAGTTCTTC. This chain connects TRBV7-3 to TRBJ2-1; the match to TRBD2 covers 16 bases. The CDR3 is 18 residues long. J gave up 6 bases and V 5 bases, and 10 bases lay outside the gene matches. The germline CDR1 and CDR2 sequences are SGHTA and FQGTGA.

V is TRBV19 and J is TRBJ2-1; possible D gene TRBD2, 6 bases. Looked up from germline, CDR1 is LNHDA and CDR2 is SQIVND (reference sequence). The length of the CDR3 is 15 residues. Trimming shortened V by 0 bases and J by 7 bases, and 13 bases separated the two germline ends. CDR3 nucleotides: TGTGCCAGTAGTATAGATCAAGGAGGGAGTAATGAGCAGTTCTTC. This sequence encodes CASSIDQGGSNEQFF.

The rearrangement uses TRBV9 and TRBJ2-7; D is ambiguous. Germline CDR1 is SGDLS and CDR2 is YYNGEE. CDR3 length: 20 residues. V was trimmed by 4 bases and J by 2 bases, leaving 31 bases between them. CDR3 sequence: CASSPRPIIIGASQTYEQYF. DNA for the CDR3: TGTGCCAGCAGCCCCAGACCCATTATTATCGGCGCGTCACAAACCTACGAGCAGTACTTC. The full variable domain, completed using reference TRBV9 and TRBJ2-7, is DSGVTQTPKHLITATGQRVTLRCSPRSGDLSVYWYQQSLDQGLQFLIQYYNGEERAKGNILERFSAQQFPDLHSELNLSSLELGDSALYFCASSPRPIIIGASQTYEQYFGPGTRLTVT.

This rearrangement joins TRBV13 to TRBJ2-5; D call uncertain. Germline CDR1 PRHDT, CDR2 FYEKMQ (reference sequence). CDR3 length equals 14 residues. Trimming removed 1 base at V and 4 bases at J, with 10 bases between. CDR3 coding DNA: TGTGCCAGCAGCTTAGACACGCGAGGAGAGACCCAGTACTTC. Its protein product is CASSLDTRGETQYF.

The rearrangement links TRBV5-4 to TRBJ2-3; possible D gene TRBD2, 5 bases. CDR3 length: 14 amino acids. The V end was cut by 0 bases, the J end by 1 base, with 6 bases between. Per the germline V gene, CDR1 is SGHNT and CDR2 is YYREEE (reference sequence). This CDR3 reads CASSLDSGTDTQYF. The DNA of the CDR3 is TGTGCCAGCAGCTTGGATAGCGGCACAGATACGCAGTATTTT.

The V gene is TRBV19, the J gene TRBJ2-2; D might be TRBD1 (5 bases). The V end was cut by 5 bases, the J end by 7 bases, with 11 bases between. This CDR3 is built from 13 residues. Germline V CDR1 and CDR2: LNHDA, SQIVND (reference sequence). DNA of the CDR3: TGTGCCAGTAGTGCCAGGGTGGTCGGGGAGCTGTTTTTT. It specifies CASSARVVGELFF.

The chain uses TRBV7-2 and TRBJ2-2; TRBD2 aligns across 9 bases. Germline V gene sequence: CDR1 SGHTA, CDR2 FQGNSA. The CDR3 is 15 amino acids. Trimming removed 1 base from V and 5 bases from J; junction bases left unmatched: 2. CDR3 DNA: TGTGCCAGCAGCTTAGGAGCGGGGGGAACCGGGGAGCTGTTTTTT. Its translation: CASSLGAGGTGELFF.